The clone carrying this T cell receptor (beta chain) was found once. Antigen unknown. There are 16 residues in the CDR3. V was pared by 4 bases and J by 4 bases, with 6 bases of the junction left unmatched. Germline V gives CDR1 PRHDT, CDR2 FYEKMQ (reference sequence). Method: immunoSEQ multiplex PCR; TCRdb's copy keeps in-frame clones and lacks some. The table shows around 75,000 clones, with approximately 84% occurring only once. These data originate in a study of T cell responses to AZD1222 COVID-19 vaccine. Overall study context: It was second doses at about 4 or about 12 weeks that were pooled.

Study conclusions and caveats: Scientists sampled the repertoires only once the peak T cell response had passed. Vaccine-related CD4 TCRs covered spike, predominating at 160-218 and 743-854. Females outnumbered males among donors, who were mostly white British; clonal diversity was possibly underestimated.

This chain joins TRBV13 and TRBJ2-1, with 11 bases aligning to TRBD2. The starting material was peripheral blood, obtained on day 0 of AZD1222 vaccination. This receptor was identified in an adult in good health. Here the CDR3 reads CASSSRLAGRYNEQFF. CDR3 DNA: TGTGCCAGCAGCTCGCGACTAGCGGGGAGGTACAATGAGCAGTTCTTC.